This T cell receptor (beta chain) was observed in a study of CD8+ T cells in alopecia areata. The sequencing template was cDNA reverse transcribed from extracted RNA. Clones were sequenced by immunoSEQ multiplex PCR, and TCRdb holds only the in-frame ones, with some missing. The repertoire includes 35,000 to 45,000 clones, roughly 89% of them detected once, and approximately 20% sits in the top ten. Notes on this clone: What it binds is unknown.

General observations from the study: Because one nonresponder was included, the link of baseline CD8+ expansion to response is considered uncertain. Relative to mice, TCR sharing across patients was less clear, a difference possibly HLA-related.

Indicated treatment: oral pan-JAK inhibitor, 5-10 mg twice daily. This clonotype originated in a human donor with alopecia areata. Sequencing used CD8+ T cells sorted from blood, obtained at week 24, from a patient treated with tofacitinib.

CDR3 in DNA: TGTGCCAGCAGTCCTTACCGGGGAAACTCCTACGAGCAGTACTTC. Translating gives CASSPYRGNSYEQYF. The V gene is TRBV28, the J gene TRBJ2-7; weak D call: TRBD2 (5 bases). The V end was cut by 5 bases, the J end by 0 bases, with 14 bases between. CDR3 length: 15 residues. The germline CDR1 and CDR2 sequences are MDHEN and SYDVKM.